This is a list of T cell receptor beta chains from one sample in a study of blood T cell repertoires in COVID-19. Some clones are missing from TCRdb's copy, which holds only in-frame ones; the method was immunoSEQ multiplex PCR. The data hold around 140,000 clones, with 70% to 90% observed a single time. Material for sequencing was peripheral blood. All receptors derive from a man between 50 and 59 years old with acute or convalescent COVID-19. Both conserved end residues are part of each CDR3. The D gene is left open where the match is weak. Only some rows state a clone size, as once, few, many or a class for expanded clones.

v_gene,d_gene,abundance,j_gene,CDR3nt,CDR3aa
TRBV5-1,TRBD2,NA,TRBJ2-7,TGCGCCAGCAGCCCGGATCCAAGTGGGAGGGCCGCAAACTTC,CASSPDPSGRAANF
TRBV11-2,NA,NA,TRBJ2-6,TGTGCCAGCAGCCCCGAGGGAGGATCTGGGGCCAACGTCCTGACTTTC,CASSPEGGSGANVLTF
TRBV28,TRBD1,NA,TRBJ1-5,TGTGCCAGCAGTCCGAAGGCCGGGACAGGGGGCCGACAGCCCCAGCATTTT,CASSPKAGTGGRQPQHF
TRBV24-1,NA,NA,TRBJ2-1,TGTGCCACCAGTGGGGAGGTGGGGGGCTCCTACAATGAGCAGTTCTTC,CATSGEVGGSYNEQFF
TRBV5-1,NA,NA,TRBJ2-3,TGCGCCAGCAGCTTGTACCGACAGTCCTACACAGATACGCAGTATTTT,CASSLYRQSYTDTQYF
TRBV19,TRBD2,NA,TRBJ2-6,TGTGCCAGTAGCCCCCTAGTCGGGAGGGAGGGAAACGGGGCCAACGTCCTGACTTTC,CASSPLVGREGNGANVLTF
TRBV24-1,TRBD2,NA,TRBJ2-1,TGTGCCACCAGTGATCCAAGGACTAGCGGGAGTAATGAGCAGTTCTTC,CATSDPRTSGSNEQFF
TRBV7-2,TRBD1,NA,TRBJ1-2,TGTGCCAGCAGCTTAAGGTTAAGGACAGGTCCACTTGCGGGCTACACCTTC,CASSLRLRTGPLAGYTF
TRBV2,TRBD1,NA,TRBJ2-7,TGTGCCAGCACAGGGGGCCTTTCCTACGAGCAGTACTTC,CASTGGLSYEQYF
TRBV27,TRBD1,NA,TRBJ1-4,TGTGCCAGCAGTTTATTGGGACAGGTGAATTTCCCAAAACTGTTTTTT,CASSLLGQVNFPKLFF
TRBV24-1,TRBD1,NA,TRBJ1-1,TGTGCCACCAGTGACCCCAGGGGGCCGAACACTGAAGCTTTCTTT,CATSDPRGPNTEAFF
TRBV28,NA,NA,TRBJ1-4,TGTGCCAGCAGAGGGGTACCTGTCGTAGATAATGAAAAACTGTTTTTT,CASRGVPVVDNEKLFF
TRBV10-2,NA,few,TRBJ2-7,TGCGCCAGCCAGGCTAGCGCAATGAGCGAGCAGTACTTC,CASQASAMSEQYF
TRBV18,NA,NA,TRBJ1-1,TGTGCCAGCTCAGGAAGTCTAGCCGACGAAGCTTTCTTT,CASSGSLADEAFF
TRBV5-4,NA,NA,TRBJ1-4,TGTGCCAGCAGCGCCGGAGGAACACGGTCAACTAATGAAAAACTGTTTTTT,CASSAGGTRSTNEKLFF
TRBV7-9,TRBD2,once,TRBJ2-5,TGTGCCAGCAGCTCACTGAGCGGGAGGCGGGAAGAGACCCAGTACTTC,CASSSLSGRREETQYF
TRBV11-2,TRBD2,few,TRBJ2-1,TGTGCCAGCAGCTTAGTCGGTAGCGGGAGGTACAATGAGCAGTTCTTC,CASSLVGSGRYNEQFF
TRBV6-5,NA,NA,TRBJ1-3,TGTGCCAGCATCCCAGGGCACTCTGGAAACACCATATATTTT,CASIPGHSGNTIYF
TRBV5-6,TRBD1,NA,TRBJ1-2,TGTGCCAGCAGATTTAGGGGACAGCCTAACTATGGCTACACCTTC,CASRFRGQPNYGYTF
TRBV7-2,NA,NA,TRBJ2-1,TGTGCCAGCAGCTTAGCGCGTGGGAGGAATGAGCAGTTCTTC,CASSLARGRNEQFF